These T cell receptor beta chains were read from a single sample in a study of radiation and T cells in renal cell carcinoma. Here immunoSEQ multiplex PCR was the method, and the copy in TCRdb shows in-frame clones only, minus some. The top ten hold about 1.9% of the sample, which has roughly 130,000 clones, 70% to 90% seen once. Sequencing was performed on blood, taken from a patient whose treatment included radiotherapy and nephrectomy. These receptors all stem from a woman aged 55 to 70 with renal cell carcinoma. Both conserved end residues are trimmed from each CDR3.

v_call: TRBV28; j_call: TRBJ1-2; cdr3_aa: ASSSPTGAPDGYT
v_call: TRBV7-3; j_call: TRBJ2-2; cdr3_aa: ASSHQGTGELF
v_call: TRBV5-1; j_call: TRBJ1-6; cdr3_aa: ASSLEGNSPLH
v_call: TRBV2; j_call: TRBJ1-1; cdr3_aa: ASISAGVTEAF
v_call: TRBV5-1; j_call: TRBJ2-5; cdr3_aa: ASSLVFQGSTETQY
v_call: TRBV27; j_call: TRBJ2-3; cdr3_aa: ASRAMGLAGVFTQY
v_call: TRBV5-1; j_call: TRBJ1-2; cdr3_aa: ASNPDGNFYGYT
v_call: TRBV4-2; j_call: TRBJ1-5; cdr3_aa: ASSQGTGDSNQPQH
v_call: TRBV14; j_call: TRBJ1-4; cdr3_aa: ASSLGTTPEKLF
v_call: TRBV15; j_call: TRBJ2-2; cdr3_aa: ATSRDRMRSNTGELF
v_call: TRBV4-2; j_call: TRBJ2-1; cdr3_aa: ASSPYLARDEQF
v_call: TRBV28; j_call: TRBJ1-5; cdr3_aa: ASSLGARTGGAQH
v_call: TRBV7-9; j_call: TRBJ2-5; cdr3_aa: ASKLGGGGETQY
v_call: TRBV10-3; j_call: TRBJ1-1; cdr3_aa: AISEITGNTEAF
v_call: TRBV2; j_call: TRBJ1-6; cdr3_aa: ASSEGRQGNASPLH
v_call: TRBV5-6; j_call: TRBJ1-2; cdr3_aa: ASRQDRTYGYT
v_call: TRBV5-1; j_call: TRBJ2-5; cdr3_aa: ASSSLQGQETQY
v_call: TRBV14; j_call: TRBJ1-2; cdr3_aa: ASSQLRQGKSSGYT
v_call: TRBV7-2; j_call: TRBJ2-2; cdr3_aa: ASSITGTGGELF
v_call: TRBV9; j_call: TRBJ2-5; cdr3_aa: ASSRLGKETQY
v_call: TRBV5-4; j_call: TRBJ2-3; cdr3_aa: ASRDLGADSTDTQY
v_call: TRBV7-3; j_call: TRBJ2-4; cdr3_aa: ASSVGWSKNIQY
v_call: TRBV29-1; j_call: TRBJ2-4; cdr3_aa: SVAGQGAMRENIQY
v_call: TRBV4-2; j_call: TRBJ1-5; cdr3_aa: ASSQDRGQGQPQH
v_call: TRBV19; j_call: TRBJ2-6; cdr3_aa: ASNSGANVLT
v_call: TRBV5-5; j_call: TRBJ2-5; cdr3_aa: ASSSGTGDLITQETQY
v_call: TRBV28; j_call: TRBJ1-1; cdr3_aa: ASSPHWGGRTEAF
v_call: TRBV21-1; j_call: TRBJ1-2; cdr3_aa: ASSPLPMNYGYT
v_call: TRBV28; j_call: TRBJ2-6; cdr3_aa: ASSSLGLAGGAGANVLT
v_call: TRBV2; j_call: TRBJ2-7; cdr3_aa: ASGTPGQGTYEQY
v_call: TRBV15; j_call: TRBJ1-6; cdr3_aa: ATSRGGTGDSPLH
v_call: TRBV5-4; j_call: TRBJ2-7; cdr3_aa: ASSLLGESVYEQY
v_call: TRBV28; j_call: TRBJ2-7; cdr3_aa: ASSFTYAATSYEQY
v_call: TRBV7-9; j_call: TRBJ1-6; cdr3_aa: ASSVRDNSPLH
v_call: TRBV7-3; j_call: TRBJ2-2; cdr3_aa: ASSPNPGVYTGELF
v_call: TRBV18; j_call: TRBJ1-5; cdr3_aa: ASSPTQLSNQPQH
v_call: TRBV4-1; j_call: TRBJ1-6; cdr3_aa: ASSQDPGIPPLH
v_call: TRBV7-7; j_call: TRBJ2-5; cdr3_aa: ASSSGQGVETQY
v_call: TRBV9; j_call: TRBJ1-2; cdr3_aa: ASTGTTYNYGYT
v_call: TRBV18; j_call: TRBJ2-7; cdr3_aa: ASSPTGHEQY
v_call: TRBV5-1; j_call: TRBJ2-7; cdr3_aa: ASSLGLDEQY
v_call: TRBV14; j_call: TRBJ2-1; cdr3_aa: ASSRKGAPF
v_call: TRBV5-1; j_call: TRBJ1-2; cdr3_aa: ASSLGGAGNYGYT
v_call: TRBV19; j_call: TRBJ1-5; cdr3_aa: ASRMGQTTQPQH
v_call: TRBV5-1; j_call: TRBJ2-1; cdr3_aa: ASSLGSGNPYNEQF
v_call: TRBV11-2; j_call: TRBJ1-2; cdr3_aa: ASSVTQGYYGYT
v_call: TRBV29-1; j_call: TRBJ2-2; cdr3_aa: SVEGSETSGTGELF
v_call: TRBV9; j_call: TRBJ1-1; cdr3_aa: ASSATGQEAF
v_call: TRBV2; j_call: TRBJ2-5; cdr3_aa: ASSFSGEETQY
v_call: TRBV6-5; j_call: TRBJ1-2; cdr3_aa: ASGGYT
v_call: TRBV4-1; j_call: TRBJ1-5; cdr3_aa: ASSQDRQPSNQPQH
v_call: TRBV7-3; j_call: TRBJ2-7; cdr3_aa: ASSLGLAASYEQY
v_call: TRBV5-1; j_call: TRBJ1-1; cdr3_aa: ASSLDWGTEAF
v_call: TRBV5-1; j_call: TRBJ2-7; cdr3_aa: ASSPDREGSYEQY
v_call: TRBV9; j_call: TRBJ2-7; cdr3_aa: ASSLTSGSMYEQY
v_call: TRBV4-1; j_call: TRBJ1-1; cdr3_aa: ASSQRIYRDRGTEAF
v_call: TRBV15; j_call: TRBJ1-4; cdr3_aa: ATSRRAEKLF